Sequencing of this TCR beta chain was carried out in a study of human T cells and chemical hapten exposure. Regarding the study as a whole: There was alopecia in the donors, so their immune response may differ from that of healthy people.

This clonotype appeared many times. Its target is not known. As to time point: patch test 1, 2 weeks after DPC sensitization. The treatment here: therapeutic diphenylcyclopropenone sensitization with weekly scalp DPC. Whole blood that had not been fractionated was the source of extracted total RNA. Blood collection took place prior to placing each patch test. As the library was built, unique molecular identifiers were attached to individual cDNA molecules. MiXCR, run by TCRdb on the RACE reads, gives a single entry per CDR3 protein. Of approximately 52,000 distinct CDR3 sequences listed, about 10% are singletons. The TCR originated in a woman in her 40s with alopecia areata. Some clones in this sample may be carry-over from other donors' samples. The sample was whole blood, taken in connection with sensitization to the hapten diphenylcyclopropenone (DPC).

CDR3 loop: CASSSSTGALANYGYTF. The CDR3 DNA follows: TGTGCCAGCTCATCAAGTACAGGGGCCTTAGCTAACTATGGCTACACCTTC. V usage is TRBV18 and J usage is TRBJ1-2; 7 bases fit TRBD1. Germline assignment: CDR1 KGHSH and CDR2 LQKENI. V shed 5 bases, J shed 0 bases, and the junction held 12 bases outside the gene matches. The CDR3 has 17 residues.